This T cell receptor (beta chain) was found in a study of blood T cell repertoires in COVID-19. Turning to the study itself: From the United States, Italy and Spain came samples of acute and convalescent COVID-19. From T cells, B-cell-depleted T cells, or PBMCs came the material, which was cDNA or gDNA.

Per germline, CDR1 SNHLY and CDR2 FYNNEI. The CDR3 has 18 amino acids. V was shortened by 7 bases and J by 0 bases, with 22 bases between the two germline ends. In the authors' workflow: Amplification of reference gene primers provided the estimated nucleated cell counts. Generated by immunoSEQ multiplex PCR, the TCRdb table keeps only in-frame clones and is missing some. Clone size and the V and J calls come from that table; the DNA yielded D and trimming. The repertoire holds around 57,000 clones, roughly 88% seen once, with approximately 17% in the top ten. The V and J genes are TRBV2 and TRBJ2-1; tentatively, D is TRBD2 (6 bases). The TCR comes from a woman aged 80 or older with active COVID-19. Sequenced sample: peripheral blood. CDR3 region: CASTLGRTRGNSYNEQFF. The CDR3 nucleotides read TGTGCCAGCACTTTGGGCAGGACCCGGGGGAACTCCTACAATGAGCAGTTCTTC.